The following is a TCR beta chain sequence with its context. Its antigen is unknown. The method was immunoSEQ multiplex PCR; TCRdb's version includes in-frame clones alone and lacks a portion of them. The repertoire holds approximately 75,000 clones, with around 91% as singletons. The data originate from a study of graft-versus-host responses after intestinal transplantation. Study at large: Following induction with anti-thymocyte globulin, all recipients were given tacrolimus and steroids for about 3 years. Study-level points and caveats: GvH clonotypes were identified within recipient marrow, with a subset emerging first in ileum or blood. The study associated peak circulating GvH clone levels with early post-transplant HvG declines.

Material: unstimulated CD8+ T cells sorted from spleen or lymph node cells, obtained before transplant. This TCR came from a human donor who was the organ donor for an intestinal transplant.

CDR3 bases: TGTGCCAGCAGTTTATGGGCCGGGGGAACTGAAGCTTTCTTT. This gives the protein CASSLWAGGTEAFF. The gene calls are TRBV27 and TRBJ1-1, with D maybe TRBD1 (5 bases). Trimming removed 1 base at V and 5 bases at J, with 11 bases between. Germline CDR1 MNHEY, CDR2 SMNVEV (reference sequence). The CDR3 has 14 amino acids.